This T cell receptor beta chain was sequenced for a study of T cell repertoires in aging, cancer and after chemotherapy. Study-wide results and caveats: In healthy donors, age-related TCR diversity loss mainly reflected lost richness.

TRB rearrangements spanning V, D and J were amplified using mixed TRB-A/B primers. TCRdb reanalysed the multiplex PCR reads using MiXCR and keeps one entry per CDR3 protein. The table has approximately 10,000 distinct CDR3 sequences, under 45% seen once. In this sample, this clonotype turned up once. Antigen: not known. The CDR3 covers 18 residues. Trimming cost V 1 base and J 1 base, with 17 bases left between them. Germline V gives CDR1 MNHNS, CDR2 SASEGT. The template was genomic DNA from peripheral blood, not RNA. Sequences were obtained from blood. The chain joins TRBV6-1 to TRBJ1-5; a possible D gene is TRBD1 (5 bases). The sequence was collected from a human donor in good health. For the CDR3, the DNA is TGTGCCAGCAGTGAAGAGGGACGGCTATGGCGAAGCAATCAGCCCCAGCATTTT. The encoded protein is CASSEEGRLWRSNQPQHF.